Below are 12 T cell receptor beta chains sequenced from a single sample in a study of T cell responses to AZD1222 COVID-19 vaccine. This table comes from immunoSEQ multiplex PCR, and its TCRdb copy is limited to in-frame clones, with some not included. The sample holds around 160,000 clones; under 95% are singletons and the top ten take under 6%. This sample comprised peripheral blood, obtained 28 days after the second AZD1222 dose. Receptors were obtained from an adult who received the AZD1222 COVID-19 vaccine.

The sample holds one count of this clone. The genes are TRBV6-2 or TRBV6-3 and TRBJ2-5, with TRBD2 matching over 8 bases. This CDR3 spans 14 amino acids. J lost 5 bases, V lost 2 bases, and 4 bases had no gene match. Germline-derived CDR1 and CDR2 are MNHEY and SVGEGT. The CDR3 here is CASSYTGGWETQYF. The CDR3 coding sequence is TGTGCCAGCAGTTACACGGGAGGGTGGGAGACCCAGTACTTC.

The rearrangement links TRBV6-2 or TRBV6-3 to TRBJ2-2, with TRBD2 matching over 11 bases. V shed 4 bases and J 4 bases; nucleotides not matched to a gene: 2. CDR1 is MNHEY and CDR2 is SVGEGT in the germline V gene. The CDR3 runs 15 residues. DNA for the CDR3: TGTGCCAGCAGTTTAGCGGGAGGGAGCACCGGGGAGCTGTTTTTT. Residues: CASSLAGGSTGELFF.

J is TRBJ1-2 and V is TRBV24-1; D is perhaps TRBD1 (5 bases). CDR1 and CDR2 from the germline V gene are KGHDR and SFDVKD. Trimming pared 3 bases from V and 1 base from J, leaving 11 bases between. The CDR3 is 15 residues long. The CDR3, as DNA: TGTGCCACCAGTGATGGGGCAGGAATTAACTATGGCTACACCTTC. Protein sequence: CATSDGAGINYGYTF.

The V and J genes are TRBV10-2 and TRBJ1-4; no reliable D call. Germline V lookup: CDR1 WSHSY, CDR2 SAAADI. V was shortened by 8 bases and J by 1 base, with 8 bases between the two germline ends. The CDR3 consists of 13 residues. The CDR3 sequence is CASGWGTNEKLFF. The CDR3 DNA is TGCGCCAGCGGATGGGGAACTAATGAAAAACTGTTTTTT.

This chain uses TRBV18 with TRBJ2-7; 7 positions match TRBD2. CDR3 length: 14 amino acids. The germline V gene encodes CDR1 KGHSH and CDR2 LQKENI. Losses at the gene ends were 3 bases for V and 6 bases for J; bases not matched to a gene: 8. The CDR3 DNA follows: TGTGCCAGCTCACCTCCCAGTCCTAGCGGCGAGCAGTACTTC. The encoded protein is CASSPPSPSGEQYF.

The J gene is TRBJ2-1, the V gene TRBV30; 7 nucleotides agree with TRBD2. Germline CDR1 GTSNPN, CDR2 SVGIG (reference sequence). V lost 0 bases to trimming and J lost 4 bases; unmatched junction nucleotides: 9. There are 16 residues in the CDR3. CDR3 coding DNA: TGTGCCTGGAGTGTAGAGGGAGGGACTCCGTACAATGAGCAGTTCTTC. Translation: CAWSVEGGTPYNEQFF.

The CDR3 DNA reads as TGTGCCAGCAGCTTAGTCGGGACTAGCGGAAGCACAGATACGCAGTATTTT. It yields the protein CASSLVGTSGSTDTQYF. The chain has TRBV7-6 and TRBJ2-3, with 11 bases aligning to TRBD2. The junction had 3 bases not matched to a gene; V was cut back by 1 base and J by 0 bases. The CDR3 consists of 17 residues. From germline, CDR1 is SGHVS and CDR2 FNYEAQ.

The chain is built from TRBV10-1 and TRBJ1-1, with TRBD1 identical over 7 bases. Trimming took 3 bases from V and 0 from J; bases not matched to a gene: 1. This CDR3 has 14 amino acids. Germline V gives CDR1 WNHNN, CDR2 SYGVQD (reference sequence). The CDR3 loop is CASSDTGVNTEAFF. CDR3 bases: TGCGCCAGCAGTGATACAGGGGTGAACACTGAAGCTTTCTTT.

This clone showed up just a few times. The rearrangement links TRBV24-1 to TRBJ2-3; possible D gene TRBD2, 6 bases. Germline lookup yields CDR1 KGHDR and CDR2 SFDVKD. V gave up 6 bases and J gave up 1 base, with 7 bases separating them. The CDR3 is 13 residues long. The CDR3 region has the DNA TGTGCCACCAGTTCTAGCGGCACAGATACGCAGTATTTT. Protein product: CATSSSGTDTQYF.

This rearrangement joins TRBV7-9 to TRBJ1-6, with D unresolved. This CDR3 comprises 15 residues. CDR1 and CDR2 (germline): SEHNR, FQNEAQ (reference sequence). Trimming stripped 5 bases from V and 6 bases from J, with 14 bases between. The CDR3 reads CASSPGQLLNSPLHF. The CDR3 DNA reads as TGTGCCAGCAGCCCCGGCCAGCTCCTTAATTCACCCCTCCACTTT.

This rearrangement joins TRBV5-1 to TRBJ2-7; 10 positions match TRBD2. Germline CDR1 SGHRS, CDR2 YFSETQ. V gave up 0 bases and J gave up 3 bases; unmatched junction bases: 3. The CDR3 length is 15 residues. The CDR3 loop is CASSLGTSGFYEQYF. DNA of the CDR3: TGCGCCAGCAGCTTGGGGACTAGCGGCTTCTACGAGCAGTACTTC.

In its sample, this clone was seen once. Other nucleotide sequences from this sample produce the same CDR3. The V call is TRBV5-1, the J call TRBJ2-7, with unresolved D. Trimming pared 0 bases from V and 0 bases from J, leaving 7 bases between. The CDR3 has 14 amino acids. Germline CDR1 reads SGHRS; CDR2 reads YFSETQ. CDR3 in DNA: TGCGCCAGCAGCTTGGGGACGGCCTCCTACGAGCAGTACTTC. This translates into CASSLGTASYEQYF.